This record concerns one T cell receptor beta chain sequence. Its specificity is unknown. The data originate from a study of neoadjuvant anti-PD-1 for oral cavity cancer. Study background: Patients without progression received a fourth nivolumab dose around day 43, then surgical resection on days 50-56.

Whole-study results and caveats: Higher pretreatment blood Treg/Th17 ratios correlated with higher pretreatment blood and lower post-treatment tumor TCRbeta clonality.

Stage II-IVA oral cavity squamous cell carcinoma was new and untreated by systemic or radiation therapy. Data came from immunoSEQ multiplex PCR; TCRdb stores just in-frame clones and leaves some out. This sample has 10,000 to 15,000 clones; over 65% occur once, and the top ten carry 2.4%. With V trimmed by 6 bases and J by 4 bases, 2 bases remained unmatched. The CDR3 runs to 15 residues. Germline CDR1 is SGHVS and CDR2 is FQNEAQ. The chain is built from TRBV7-8 and TRBJ2-1, with 14 bases matching TRBD2. The specimen was PBMCs, collected before nivolumab (anti-PD-1) treatment. The sequence came from a person aged 40 to 85 with oral cavity squamous cell carcinoma. CDR3 nucleotide sequence: TGTGCCAGCAGGGGACTAGCGGGAGCATACAATGAGCAGTTCTTC. It translates to CASRGLAGAYNEQFF.